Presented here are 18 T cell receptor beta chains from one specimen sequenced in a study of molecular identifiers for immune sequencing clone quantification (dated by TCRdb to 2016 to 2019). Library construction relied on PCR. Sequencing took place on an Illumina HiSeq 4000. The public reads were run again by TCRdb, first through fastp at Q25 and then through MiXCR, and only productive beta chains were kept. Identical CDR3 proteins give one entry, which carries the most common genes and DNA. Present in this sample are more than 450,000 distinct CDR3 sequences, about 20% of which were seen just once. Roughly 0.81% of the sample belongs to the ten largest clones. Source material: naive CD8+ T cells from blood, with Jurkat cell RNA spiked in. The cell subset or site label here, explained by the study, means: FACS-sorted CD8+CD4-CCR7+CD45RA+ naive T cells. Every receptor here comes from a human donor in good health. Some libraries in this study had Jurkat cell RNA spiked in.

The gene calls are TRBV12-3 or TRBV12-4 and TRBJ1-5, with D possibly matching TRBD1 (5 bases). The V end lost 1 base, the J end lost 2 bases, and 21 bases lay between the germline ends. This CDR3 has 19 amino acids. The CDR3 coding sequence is TGTGCCAGCAGTTTAGGTGATATTTATCGGGACGCAGGCAATCAGCCCCAGCATTTT. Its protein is CASSLGDIYRDAGNQPQHF.

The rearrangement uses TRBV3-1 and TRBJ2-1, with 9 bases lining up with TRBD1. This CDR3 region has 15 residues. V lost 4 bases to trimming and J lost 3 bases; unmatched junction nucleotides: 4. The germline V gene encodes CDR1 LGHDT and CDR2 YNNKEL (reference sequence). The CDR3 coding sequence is TGTGCCAGCAGCCCAGTGGACAGGGGCTACAATGAGCAGTTCTTC. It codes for CASSPVDRGYNEQFF.

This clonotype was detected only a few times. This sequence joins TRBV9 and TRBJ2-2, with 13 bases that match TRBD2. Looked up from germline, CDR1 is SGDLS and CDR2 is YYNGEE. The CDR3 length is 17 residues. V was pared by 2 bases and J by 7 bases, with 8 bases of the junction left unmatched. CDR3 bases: TGTGCCAGCAGCGTGGGACTAGCGGGGCCCCAAGGCGGGGAGCTGTTTTTT. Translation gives CASSVGLAGPQGGELFF.

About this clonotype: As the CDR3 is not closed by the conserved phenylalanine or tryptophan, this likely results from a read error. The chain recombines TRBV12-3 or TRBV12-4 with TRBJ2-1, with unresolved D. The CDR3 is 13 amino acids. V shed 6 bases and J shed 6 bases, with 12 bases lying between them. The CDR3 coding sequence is TGTGCCAGCAGCCACACCAATCCCAATGAGCAGTTCCTC. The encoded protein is CASSHTNPNEQFL.

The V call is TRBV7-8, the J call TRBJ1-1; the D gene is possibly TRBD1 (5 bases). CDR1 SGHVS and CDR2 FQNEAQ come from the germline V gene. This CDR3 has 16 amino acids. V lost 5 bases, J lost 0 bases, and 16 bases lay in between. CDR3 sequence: CASSQGDVAMNTEAFF. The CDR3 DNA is TGTGCCAGCAGCCAAGGGGACGTGGCTATGAACACTGAAGCTTTCTTT.

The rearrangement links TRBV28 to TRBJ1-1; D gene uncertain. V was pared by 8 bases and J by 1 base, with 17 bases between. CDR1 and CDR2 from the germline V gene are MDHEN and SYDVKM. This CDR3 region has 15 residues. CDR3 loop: CASLFAGRRNTEAFF. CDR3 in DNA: TGTGCCAGCCTTTTCGCGGGGAGGAGGAACACTGAAGCTTTCTTT.

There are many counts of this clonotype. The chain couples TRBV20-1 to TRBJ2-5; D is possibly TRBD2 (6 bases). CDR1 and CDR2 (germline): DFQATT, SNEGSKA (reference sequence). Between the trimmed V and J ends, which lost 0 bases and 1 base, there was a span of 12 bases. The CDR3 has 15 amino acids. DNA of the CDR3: TGCAGTGCTAGAGATCTAGGGCGGGGCCAAGAGACCCAGTACTTC. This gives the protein CSARDLGRGQETQYF.

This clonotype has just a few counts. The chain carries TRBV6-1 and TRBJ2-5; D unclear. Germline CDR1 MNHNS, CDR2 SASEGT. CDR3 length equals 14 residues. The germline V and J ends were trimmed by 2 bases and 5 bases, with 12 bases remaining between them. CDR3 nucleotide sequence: TGTGCCAGCAGTGAAATTACCGAGGTGGAGACCCAGTACTTC. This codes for CASSEITEVETQYF.

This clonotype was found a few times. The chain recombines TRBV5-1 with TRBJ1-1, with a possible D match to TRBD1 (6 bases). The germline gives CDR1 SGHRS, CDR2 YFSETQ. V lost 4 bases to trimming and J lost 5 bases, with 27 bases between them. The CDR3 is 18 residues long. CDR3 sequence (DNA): TGCGCCAGCAGCGCCTCCCCCCAGGGGTCCCCTCGAGGGACTGAAGCTTTCTTT. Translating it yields CASSASPQGSPRGTEAFF.

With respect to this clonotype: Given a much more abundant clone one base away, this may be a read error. As DNA, the CDR3 is TGCGCCGGCAGCCAGCACGTCACAGATACGCAGTATTTT. Protein sequence: CAGSQHVTDTQYF. The chain uses TRBV4-1 and TRBJ2-3; no firm D call. The germline V gene has CDR1 MGHRA and CDR2 YSYEKL. The CDR3 is 13 amino acids.

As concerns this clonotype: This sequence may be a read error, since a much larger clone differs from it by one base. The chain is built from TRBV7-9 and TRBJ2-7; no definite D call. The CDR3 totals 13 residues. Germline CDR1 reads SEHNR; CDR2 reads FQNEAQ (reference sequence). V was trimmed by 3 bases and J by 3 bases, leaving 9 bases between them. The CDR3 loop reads CASSFSEDYEQYF. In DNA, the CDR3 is TGTGCCAGCAGCTTTTCAGAGGACTACGAGCAGTACTTC.

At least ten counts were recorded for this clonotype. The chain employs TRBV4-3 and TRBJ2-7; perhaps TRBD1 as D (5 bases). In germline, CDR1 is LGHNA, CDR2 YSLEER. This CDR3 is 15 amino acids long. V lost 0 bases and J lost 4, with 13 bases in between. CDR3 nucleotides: TGCGCCAGCAGCCAAGATCGGGCAGGGTGGTACGAGCAGTACTTC. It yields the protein CASSQDRAGWYEQYF.

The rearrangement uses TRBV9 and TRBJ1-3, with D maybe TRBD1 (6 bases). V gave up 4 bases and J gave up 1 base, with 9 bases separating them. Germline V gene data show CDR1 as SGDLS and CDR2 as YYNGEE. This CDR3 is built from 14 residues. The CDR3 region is CASSPTGSGNTIYF. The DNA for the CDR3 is TGTGCCAGCAGCCCTACAGGGTCTGGAAACACCATATATTTT.

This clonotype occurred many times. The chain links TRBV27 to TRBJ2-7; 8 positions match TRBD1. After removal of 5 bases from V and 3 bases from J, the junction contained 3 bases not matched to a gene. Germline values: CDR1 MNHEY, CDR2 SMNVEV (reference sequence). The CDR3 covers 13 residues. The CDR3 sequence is CASSGQGSYEQYF. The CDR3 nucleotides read TGTGCCAGCAGTGGACAGGGAAGCTACGAGCAGTACTTC.

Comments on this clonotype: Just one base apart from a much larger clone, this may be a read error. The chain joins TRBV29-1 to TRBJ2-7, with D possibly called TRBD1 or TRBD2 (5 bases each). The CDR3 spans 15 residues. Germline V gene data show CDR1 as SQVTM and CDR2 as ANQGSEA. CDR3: CSVCEGTLGSYERYF. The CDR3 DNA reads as TGCAGCGTTTGCGAAGGGACCCTCGGATCCTACGAGCGGTACTTC.

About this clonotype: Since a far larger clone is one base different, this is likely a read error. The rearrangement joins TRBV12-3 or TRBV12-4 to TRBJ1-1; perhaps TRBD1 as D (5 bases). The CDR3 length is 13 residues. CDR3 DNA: TGTGCCTGCAGTCTGGGACGGAACACTGAAGCTTTCTTT. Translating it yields CACSLGRNTEAFF.

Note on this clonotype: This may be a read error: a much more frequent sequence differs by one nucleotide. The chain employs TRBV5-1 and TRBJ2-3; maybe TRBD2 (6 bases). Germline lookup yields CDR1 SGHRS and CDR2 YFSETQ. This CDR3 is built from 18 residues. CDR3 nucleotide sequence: TGCACCAGCAGCTTCCCGGAGGGCTTCGAAACTCCCACAGATACGCAGTATTTT. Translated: CTSSFPEGFETPTDTQYF.

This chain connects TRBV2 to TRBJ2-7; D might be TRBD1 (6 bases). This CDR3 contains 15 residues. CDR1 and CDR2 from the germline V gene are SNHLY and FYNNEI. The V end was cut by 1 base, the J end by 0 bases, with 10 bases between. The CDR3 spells CASSEGTGYSYEQYF. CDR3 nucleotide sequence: TGTGCCAGCAGTGAAGGAACAGGGTACTCCTACGAGCAGTACTTC.